This T cell receptor (beta chain) was identified in a study of a mutant IDH1 vaccine in newly diagnosed glioma. Study at large: Scheduled for weeks 1, 3, 5, 7, 11, 15, 19 and 23, eight vaccinations were given to patients. Former treatment meant radiotherapy, temozolomide, or both; the majority had gotten both. Findings and caveats of the study: There were vaccine-induced immune responses in around 93% of the patients.

The length of the CDR3 is 15 residues. The germline V gene encodes CDR1 LGHNA and CDR2 YNFKEQ. Trimming at V came to 1 base and at J to 1 base, leaving 3 bases not matched to a gene. Profiled with immunoSEQ multiplex PCR; TCRdb holds only in-frame clones, not every one. The sample holds tens of thousands of clones, about 87% seen once. This clone appeared a few times. As yet, its antigen is unknown. Regarding time point: week 23, last vaccination. Each vaccine dose was 300 ug of mutant IDH1 20-mer peptide, with topical imiquimod. The chain links TRBV4-2 to TRBJ1-1, with 7 bases identical to TRBD1. This sequence was found in a man younger than 35 with glioma. Here the sequenced sample was PBMCs, taken from a glioma patient whose treatment included an IDH1 peptide vaccine. CDR3 protein: CASSQGGGPNTEAFF. The CDR3 nucleotides read TGTGCCAGCAGCCAAGGAGGGGGCCCGAACACTGAAGCTTTCTTT.